One and the same sample provided the 24 T cell receptor beta chains below, sequenced in a study of tumor and adjacent non-tumor tissue in lung cancer. RNA was extracted from bulk tissue without any cell sorting. Distant lung tissue was collected more than 3 cm away from the tumor edge. The library came from three nested PCR rounds adapted from ARM-PCR protocols. TCRdb reprocessed the multiplex PCR reads with MiXCR, giving one entry per CDR3 protein. The sample records about 60,000 distinct CDR3 sequences, roughly 60% being singletons. Sample: distant non-tumor lung tissue. These receptors were collected from a man between 65 and 85 years old with non-small cell lung cancer.

This chain joins TRBV7-9 and TRBJ2-7; TRBD2 agrees at 12 bases. Germline assignment: CDR1 SEHNR and CDR2 FQNEAQ (reference sequence). V lost 6 bases and J lost 6; bases outside the gene matches: 6. This CDR3 is 14 amino acids long. The CDR3, as DNA: TGTGCCAGCAGGAGAGGACTAGCGGGATGCGAGCAGTACTTC. This gives the protein CASRRGLAGCEQYF. Complete variable domain (other parts from reference TRBV7-9 and TRBJ2-7): DTGVSQNPRHKITKRGQNVTFRCDPISEHNRLYWYRQTLGQGPEFLTYFQNEAQLEKSRLLSDRFSAERPKGSFSTLEIQRTEQGDSAMYLCASRRGLAGCEQYFGPGTRLTVT.

Details on this clonotype: The junction shows a germline mismatch at one end, possibly a read error. V gene TRBV11-2 combines with J gene TRBJ2-1, with TRBD1 matching 8 bases. The CDR3 length is 16 residues. Per germline, CDR1 SGHAT and CDR2 FQNNGV. CDR3 sequence (DNA): TGTGCCAGCAGTTTAGGCGGGTCAGGGGGCGTGGATGAGCAGTTCTTC. Translated, it gives CASSLGGSGGVDEQFF.

The chain joins TRBV29-1 to TRBJ2-3; D may be TRBD2 (5 bases). Germline V gene data show CDR1 as SQVTM and CDR2 as ANQGSEA. V lost 5 bases to trimming and J lost 1 base, with 7 bases between them. This CDR3 is 12 amino acids long. DNA for the CDR3: TGCAGCGTTAGCGGTCGCACAGATACGCAGTATTTT. It specifies CSVSGRTDTQYF.

A remark on this clonotype: Relative to the germline gene, one junction end is altered; a read error may explain this. The V call is TRBV29-1, the J call TRBJ2-7; D may be TRBD1 (6 bases). Germline V lookup: CDR1 SQVTM, CDR2 ANQGSEA. CDR3 size: 14 residues. The CDR3 loop is CSIVPPAGVQEQYF. CDR3 bases: TGCAGCATTGTACCGCCAGCAGGGGTTCAAGAGCAGTATTTC.

As to this clonotype: Germline is not matched at one junction end, which may reflect a read error. CDR3 residues: CASSLYKGGREIQYF. CDR3 sequence (DNA): TGCGCCAGCAGCTTATACAAGGGAGGGAGAGAGATCCAGTACTTC. The chain couples TRBV11-2 to TRBJ2-5, with TRBD2 identical over 7 bases. Germline V lookup: CDR1 SGHAT, CDR2 FQNNGV. The CDR3 is 15 residues long.

This clonotype was seen more than once but under ten times. The rearrangement uses TRBV30 and TRBJ2-7, with D perhaps TRBD2 (5 bases). Trimming took off 4 bases at V and 5 bases at J, with 18 bases between the two ends. Per the germline V gene, CDR1 is GTSNPN and CDR2 is SVGIG (reference sequence). The CDR3 extends over 14 amino acids. The CDR3 DNA sequence: TGTGCCTGGACCGGGGTCCGAAAATTGGACGAGCAGTACTTC. Translated, it gives CAWTGVRKLDEQYF.

With regard to this clonotype: This may come from a read error, since a much larger clone is one base off. This chain uses TRBV6-5 with TRBJ1-5; no clear D gene. Trimming left V 11 bases short and J 5 bases short, with 16 bases between. CDR3 length: 13 amino acids. The V gene's germline CDR1 is MNHEY and CDR2 SVGAGI. The CDR3 loop reads CASRVNCDQPQHF. The CDR3 nucleotides are TGTGCCTCTCGTGTTAACTGTGATCAGCCCCAGCATTTT.

In its sample, this clonotype was seen many times. The chain carries TRBV29-1 and TRBJ2-7, with 9 nucleotides matching TRBD2. V was clipped by 2 bases and J by 7 bases; unmatched bases: 3. Germline V CDR1 and CDR2: SQVTM, ANQGSEA. This CDR3 has 12 amino acids. The CDR3 sequence: CSVEIAGAEQYF. The CDR3 nucleotides are TGCAGCGTTGAAATAGCGGGAGCTGAGCAGTACTTC.

Comments on this clonotype: Since a much larger clone is just one base distant, this may be a read error. The rearrangement links TRBV10-3 to TRBJ2-5; D not certain. The CDR3 length is 12 residues. Germline CDR1 and CDR2: ENHRY and SYGVKD. This CDR3 reads CAIGVSHEIQYF. Written as DNA, the CDR3 is TGTGCCATCGGGGTATCTCATGAGATCCAGTACTTC.

This clonotype was picked up one time. A much larger clone sits a single nucleotide away, making a read error possible. V usage is TRBV7-9 and J usage is TRBJ1-4; D ambiguous. In germline, CDR1 is SEHNR, CDR2 FQNEAQ (reference sequence). The CDR3 consists of 14 residues. The CDR3 nucleotides read TGTGCCTGCAGCACCCACAGCACTAATGAAAAACTGTTTTTT. It yields the protein CACSTHSTNEKLFF.

Regarding this clonotype: The junction does not match germline at one end; this may be a read error. The genes are TRBV6-1 and TRBJ2-7; 8 positions agree with TRBD1. This CDR3 has 14 residues. The germline CDR1 and CDR2 sequences are MNHNS and SASEGT. The CDR3 DNA is TGTGCCAGCAGTTACGACAGGGGCCACAACGAGCAATACTTC. Protein: CASSYDRGHNEQYF.

In the case of this clonotype: This may arise from a read error, as a much more abundant clone is one base away. CDR3 amino acids: CAISESMWEGEQYF. The CDR3 DNA follows: TGTGCCATCAGTGAGTCGATGTGGGAAGGCGAGCAGTACTTC. The J gene is TRBJ2-7, the V gene TRBV10-3; D call uncertain. CDR3 length: 14 amino acids. With 0 bases removed from V and 6 bases from J, the gap between germline ends came to 12 bases. Germline V lookup: CDR1 ENHRY, CDR2 SYGVKD.

To note about this clonotype: At one of its ends the junction is not consistent with the germline gene, which may arise from a read error. The V call is TRBV7-9, the J call TRBJ2-1, with D hard to call. The CDR3 has 12 residues. Germline-derived CDR1 and CDR2 are SEHNR and FQNEAQ (reference sequence). CDR3 loop: CASSPELGEQLF. CDR3 DNA sequence: TGTGCCAGCAGCCCAGAACTCGGTGAGCAGTTGTTC.

On this clonotype: Being one base from a much bigger clone, this may be a read error. The chain joins TRBV7-2 to TRBJ1-6, with D possibly TRBD1 on 5 matching bases. Germline CDR1 is SGHTA and CDR2 is FQGNSA. The CDR3 has 15 residues. The CDR3 coding sequence is TGTGCCAGCAGCCCAAGGAGGGGCAATAATACACCCCTCCACTTT. This sequence encodes CASSPRRGNNTPLHF.

The sample holds one count of this clonotype. A read error may explain this, as a much larger clone is one base away. The CDR3 end shows no conserved phenylalanine or tryptophan, and so a read error is likely. The DNA of the CDR3 is TGCGCCAGCAGCTCTTCACCGGGACAGCTCTACGAGCAGTACTTA. Translation: CASSSSPGQLYEQYL. This chain uses TRBV4-1 with TRBJ2-7; 7 bases align to TRBD1. V lost 5 bases, J lost 3 bases, and 10 bases stayed unmatched. The CDR3 is made up of 15 amino acids. Germline-derived CDR1 and CDR2 are MGHRA and YSYEKL.

This clonotype occurred a few times. This chain links TRBV5-1 with TRBJ1-1; no clear D gene. This CDR3 region has 15 residues. V was trimmed by 6 bases and J by 1 base, leaving 16 bases between them. CDR1 is SGHRS and CDR2 is YFSETQ in the germline V gene. CDR3 sequence (DNA): TGCGCCAGCATGCCGACCCTAAATCAGAACACTGAAGCTTTCTTT. The encoded protein is CASMPTLNQNTEAFF.

As concerns this clonotype: One end of the junction is discordant with germline, which a read error may explain. The CDR3 loop reads CASGLAPLGQDTPYEQFF. CDR3 in DNA: TGTGCTAGCGGTTTAGCCCCATTGGGGCAGGACACCCCCTATGAGCAGTTCTTC. This rearrangement joins TRBV12-5 to TRBJ2-1; D might be TRBD1 (5 bases). Germline CDR1 and CDR2: LGHNT and FRNRAP. The CDR3 length is 18 residues. The whole variable domain, remainder taken from reference TRBV12-5 and TRBJ2-1, is DARVTQTPRHKVTEMGQEVTMRCQPILGHNTVFWYRQTMMQGLELLAYFRNRAPLDDSGMPKDRFSAEMPDATLATLKIQPSEPRDSAVYFCASGLAPLGQDTPYEQFFGPGTRLTVL.

A note on this clonotype: The germline gene is not matched at one end of the junction; a read error may be the cause. The chain employs TRBV6-2 or TRBV6-3 and TRBJ2-5, with D possibly TRBD2 on 6 matching bases. CDR1 and CDR2 from the germline V gene are MNHEY and SVGEGT. There are 17 residues in the CDR3. The CDR3 loop reads CASSYSTSRGGQETQYF. For the CDR3, the DNA is TGTGCCAGCAGCTACTCGACCTCGCGGGGAGGTCAAGAGACCCAGTACTTC.

The rearrangement uses TRBV29-1 and TRBJ1-1; D possibly corresponds to TRBD1 (6 bases). Germline lookup yields CDR1 SQVTM and CDR2 ANQGSEA. With 4 bases removed from V and 10 bases from J, the gap between germline ends came to 16 bases. The CDR3 extends over 12 amino acids. The CDR3 region is CSVGSWDIGAFF. The CDR3 nucleotides are TGCAGCGTTGGGTCTTGGGACATTGGAGCTTTCTTT.

Points on this clonotype: A junction boundary mismatches the germline segment, possibly from a read error. The chain links TRBV11-2 to TRBJ2-5, with D possibly TRBD1 on 5 matching bases. The CDR3 contains 14 residues. Germline CDR1 reads SGHAT; CDR2 reads FQNNGV. The CDR3 DNA reads as TGTGCCGGCCATAGCCAGGGTCATCAAGAGAGCCAGTACTTC. This gives the protein CAGHSQGHQESQYF.

In regard to this clonotype: A much more abundant neighbour one base away suggests this may be a read error. The chain combines TRBV20-1 with TRBJ2-3; 10 bases fit TRBD2. This CDR3 has 16 amino acids. CDR1 is DFQATT and CDR2 is SNEGSKA in the germline V gene (reference sequence). The trim removed 2 bases at V and 0 bases at J, leaving 5 bases unmatched. Written as DNA, the CDR3 is TGCAGTGCTAGAAGAGGGACTAGCGTAAGCACAGATACGCAGTATTTT. It translates to CSARRGTSVSTDTQYF.

This clonotype has more than one count but fewer than ten. The chain combines TRBV30 with TRBJ1-2; 7 nucleotides line up with TRBD1. The CDR3 covers 11 residues. Germline assignment: CDR1 GTSNPN and CDR2 SVGIG (reference sequence). The junction had 4 bases not matched to a gene; V was cut back by 4 bases and J by 8 bases. Here the CDR3 reads CAWTWTGGYTF. CDR3 DNA sequence: TGTGCCTGGACCTGGACAGGAGGCTACACCTTC.

The chain couples TRBV28 to TRBJ2-1; TRBD2 might be the D (5 bases). The CDR3 contains 12 residues. Trimming stripped 6 bases from V and 11 bases from J, with 14 bases between. Germline-derived CDR1 and CDR2 are MDHEN and SYDVKM. The CDR3 DNA reads TGTGCCAGCAGCCCCCCCCGGGGAAAGCAGTTCTTC. It is translated as CASSPPRGKQFF.

This CDR3 reads CASSQGSGGDTDTQYF. In DNA form, the CDR3 reads TGTGCCAGCAGCCAGGGTAGCGGGGGTGACACTGATACGCAGTATTTT. The chain has TRBV4-2 and TRBJ2-3, with TRBD2 matching over 9 bases. Germline lookup yields CDR1 LGHNA and CDR2 YNFKEQ. With 3 bases clipped from V and 6 bases from J, the junction kept 10 bases outside the gene matches. This CDR3 region has 16 residues.